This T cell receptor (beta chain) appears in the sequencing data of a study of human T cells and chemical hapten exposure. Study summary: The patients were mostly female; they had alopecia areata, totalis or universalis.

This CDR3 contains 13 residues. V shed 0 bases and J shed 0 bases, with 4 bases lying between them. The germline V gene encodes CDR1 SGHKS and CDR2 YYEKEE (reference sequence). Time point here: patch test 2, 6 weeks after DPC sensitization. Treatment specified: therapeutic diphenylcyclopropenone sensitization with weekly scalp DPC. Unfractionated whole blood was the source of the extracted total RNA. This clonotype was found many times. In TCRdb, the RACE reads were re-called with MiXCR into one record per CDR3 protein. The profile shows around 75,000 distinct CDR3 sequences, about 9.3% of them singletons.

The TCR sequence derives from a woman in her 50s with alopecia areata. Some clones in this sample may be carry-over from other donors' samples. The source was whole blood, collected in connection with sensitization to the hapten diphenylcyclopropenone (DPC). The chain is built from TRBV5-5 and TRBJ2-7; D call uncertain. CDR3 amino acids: CASSLAGSYEQYF. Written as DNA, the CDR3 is TGTGCCAGCAGCTTGGCGGGCTCCTACGAGCAGTACTTC.